This T cell receptor (beta chain) was identified during a study of post-analysis software for immune sequencing data. About this clonotype itself: Its target is not known.

Findings of the study overall: Diversity measured as normalized Chao1 was significantly lower in multiple sclerosis patients than in controls. TRBV segments more frequent in patients than in controls numbered five and included TRBV5-6, TRBV5-1 and TRBV20-1.

The TCR beta cDNA libraries contained unique molecular identifiers. TCRdb fed the PCR reads into MiXCR, producing one record per CDR3 protein. The data contain roughly 870,000 distinct CDR3 sequences, about 57% of them singletons. The CDR3 has 16 residues. V lost 3 bases and J lost 7, with 17 bases in between. The germline CDR1 and CDR2 sequences are SGDLS and YYNGEE. Input material: blood. This clonotype originated in a girl aged 5-17 years with multiple sclerosis. V usage is TRBV9 and J usage is TRBJ1-6; a weak D match, TRBD1 (6 bases). CDR3 amino acids: CASSAQGVRLNSPLHF. In DNA, the CDR3 is TGTGCCAGCAGCGCACAGGGAGTACGGCTCAATTCACCCCTCCACTTT.